Below are 12 T cell receptor beta chains sequenced from a single sample in a study of Graves' ophthalmopathy and Graves' hyperthyroidism (dated by TCRdb to 2016 to 2019). The sequencer was an Illumina HiSeq 2000. TCR beta CDR3 regions were amplified from RNA transcripts for repertoire sequencing. HTBI primers and the Qiagen OneStep RT-PCR kit were used in a first-round RT-PCR, which was followed by a second-round multiplex PCR, size selection and purification. The public reads were reprocessed in TCRdb via fastp at Q25 and MiXCR, keeping in-frame beta chains. Each record represents a unique CDR3 protein, reported with the most common genes and DNA among its rows. Across this sample there are about 1.2 million distinct CDR3 sequences, with about two fifths seen only once. The top ten hold 11% of the sample. Sequences were obtained from peripheral blood or thyroid tissue (not recorded which). The source is an adult man with Graves' hyperthyroidism.

This chain connects TRBV12-3 or TRBV12-4 to TRBJ2-5; 8 positions match TRBD2. V gave up 1 base and J gave up 2 bases; unmatched junction bases: 6. This CDR3 region has 16 residues. CDR3 loop: CASSLVREGSQETQYF. The CDR3 coding sequence is TGTGCCAGCAGTTTAGTTCGGGAGGGAAGTCAAGAGACCCAGTACTTC.

V and J are TRBV2 and TRBJ2-7, with TRBD2 matching 9 bases. CDR1 is SNHLY and CDR2 is FYNNEI in the germline V gene. The CDR3 is 15 residues long. V lost 7 bases and J lost 0; bases outside the gene matches: 7. The CDR3 DNA reads as TGTGCCAGCAAGGTCAAGCGGGAGGACTCCTACGAGCAGTACTTC. This codes for CASKVKREDSYEQYF.

This chain links TRBV20-1 with TRBJ2-7; tentative D call: TRBD1 (5 bases). This CDR3 has 14 residues. From germline, CDR1 is DFQATT and CDR2 SNEGSKA (reference sequence). Trimming left V 6 bases short and J 0 bases short, with 15 bases between. CDR3 protein: CSATAGIISYEQYF. CDR3 bases: TGCAGTGCGACGGCAGGGATCATCTCCTACGAGCAGTACTTC.

This clonotype was counted ten times or more. This chain connects TRBV10-2 to TRBJ1-1, with D perhaps matching TRBD1 (5 bases). The V end lost 0 bases, the J end lost 4 bases, and 9 bases lay between the germline ends. Germline CDR1 WSHSY, CDR2 SAAADI. The CDR3 contains 14 residues. The CDR3 coding sequence is TGCGCCAGCAGTGAGTCGGGGGGTGGCACTGAAGCTTTCTTT. This encodes CASSESGGGTEAFF.

V is TRBV9 and J is TRBJ2-7, with TRBD1 matching 7 bases. Germline CDR1 reads SGDLS; CDR2 reads YYNGEE. The CDR3 is made up of 16 amino acids. The junction had 15 bases not matched to a gene; V was cut back by 7 bases and J by 2 bases. CDR3 region: CASSDTGTERTYEQYF. Here the CDR3 DNA reads TGTGCCAGCTCAGATACCGGGACAGAAAGGACCTACGAGCAGTACTTC.

This clonotype has a handful of counts. Compared with germline, one end of the junction differs, possibly owing to a read error. V is TRBV10-2 and J is TRBJ1-3, with 8 bases fitting TRBD1. Germline CDR1 reads WSHSY; CDR2 reads SAAADI. This CDR3 has 16 amino acids. DNA of the CDR3: TGTGCCAGCAGTGAAGCGGCGGACAGGGAAATCAACACCATATATTTT. It translates to CASSEAADREINTIYF.

This clonotype appeared a single time. CDR3 loop: CATSDFGQGSNTGELFF. DNA of the CDR3: TGTGCCACCAGTGACTTCGGACAGGGGTCGAACACCGGGGAGCTGTTTTTT. The V gene is TRBV24-1, the J gene TRBJ2-2; TRBD1 agrees at 9 bases. The CDR3 consists of 17 residues. The germline V gene encodes CDR1 KGHDR and CDR2 SFDVKD. The V gene end was trimmed by 4 bases and the J gene end by 0 bases; junction bases not matched to a gene: 5.

This clonotype was recorded a few times. The chain employs TRBV6-5 and TRBJ1-5; no definite D call. Germline CDR1 MNHEY, CDR2 SVGAGI. V gave up 6 bases and J gave up 8 bases, with 14 bases separating them. This CDR3 is built from 13 residues. CDR3: CASSRARKEPQHF. CDR3 bases: TGTGCCAGCAGCAGAGCCAGAAAGGAGCCCCAGCATTTT.

The chain employs TRBV7-9 and TRBJ1-4; weak D call: TRBD1 (6 bases). Looked up from germline, CDR1 is SEHNR and CDR2 is FQNEAQ (reference sequence). V was clipped by 0 bases and J by 7 bases, with 12 bases between them. CDR3 length equals 15 residues. CDR3 in amino acids: CASSLAAGEGEKLFF. CDR3 in DNA: TGTGCCAGCAGCTTAGCTGCAGGGGAGGGTGAAAAACTGTTTTTT.

This clonotype was seen at least ten times. The rearrangement links TRBV7-2 to TRBJ1-6, with 7 bases identical to TRBD1. This CDR3 is built from 15 residues. Per germline, CDR1 SGHTA and CDR2 FQGNSA. V gave up 5 bases and J gave up 7 bases; unmatched junction bases: 8. The CDR3 here is CASSPQGWENSPLHF. DNA for the CDR3: TGTGCCAGCAGCCCACAGGGGTGGGAAAATTCACCCCTCCACTTT.

The chain recombines TRBV7-9 with TRBJ2-7; D is undetermined. Germline V gene data show CDR1 as SEHNR and CDR2 as FQNEAQ (reference sequence). Trimming removed 5 bases from V and 1 base from J, with 9 bases in between. The CDR3 runs to 13 residues. The CDR3 DNA reads as TGTGCCAGCAGCGAGCCACGGTCCTACGAGCAGTACTTC. It yields the protein CASSEPRSYEQYF.

This clonotype was counted only a few times. The gene calls are TRBV6-1 and TRBJ2-5, with 12 bases lining up with TRBD1. The CDR3 has 15 amino acids. Germline V gene data show CDR1 as MNHNS and CDR2 as SASEGT. The V and J ends lost 6 bases and 4 bases, in that order; junction bases with no gene match: 6. CDR3 in amino acids: CASRGTGGLLETQYF. The CDR3 bases are TGTGCCAGCAGGGGGACAGGGGGCTTGTTAGAGACCCAGTACTTC.